The present TCR beta chain was sequenced within a study of CD8+ T cells in alopecia areata. V was trimmed by 6 bases and J by 5 bases, leaving 19 bases between them. The CDR3 is 15 amino acids. CDR1 and CDR2 (germline): MNHEY, SMNVEV (reference sequence). In regard to this clone: Its antigen is unknown.

Reverse transcription of extracted RNA yielded cDNA, which provided the sequencing template. Libraries were prepared by immunoSEQ multiplex PCR; TCRdb keeps only in-frame clonotypes and omits some of them. The data contain 150,000 to 200,000 clones, about 60% of them singletons. Treatment given: oral pan-JAK inhibitor, 5-10 mg twice daily. General study findings and limits: Lesional scalp, especially alopecia totalis/universalis, showed higher clonality than normal scalp.

The sample consisted of CD8+ T cells sorted from blood, taken at week 24, from a patient treated with tofacitinib. The clonotype comes from a human donor with alopecia areata. The genes are TRBV27 and TRBJ2-5; D ambiguous. The CDR3, as DNA: TGTGCCAGCAGGCAAAACTCGAAAGGGCAGGAGACCCAGTACTTC. It encodes CASRQNSKGQETQYF.